This T cell receptor beta chain derives from a study of T-cell reconstitution after alpha-beta-depleted transplantation in children. Findings and limits, study-wide: About two months after transplant, alpha-beta T cells reportedly came from several hundred expanded graft clones. The authors attributed T-cell counts and diversity one year after transplant mostly to newly produced T cells.

The V gene's germline CDR1 is LGHNA and CDR2 YSLEER. V shed 4 bases, J shed 7 bases, and the junction held 13 bases outside the gene matches. The CDR3 spans 16 residues. For this clonotype: Its antigen is unidentified.

It was with unique molecular identifiers that the TCRbeta library was prepared. TCRdb fed the PCR reads into MiXCR, producing one record per CDR3 protein. The repertoire holds about a million distinct CDR3 sequences, with around 30% as singletons. This chain connects TRBV4-3 to TRBJ2-3, with TRBD2 identical over 8 bases. The source material was PBMCs, mostly from graft donor cells, sampled 360 days after TCRalphabeta/CD19-depleted stem cell transplant. This receptor was obtained from a boy less than two years old who had a stem cell transplant for SCID, so the T cells may come from the graft donor. CDR3 DNA: TGCGCCAGCAGCCGGGAAAGGGGCCTAGCGGGTTATACGCAGTATTTT. Translating it yields CASSRERGLAGYTQYF.